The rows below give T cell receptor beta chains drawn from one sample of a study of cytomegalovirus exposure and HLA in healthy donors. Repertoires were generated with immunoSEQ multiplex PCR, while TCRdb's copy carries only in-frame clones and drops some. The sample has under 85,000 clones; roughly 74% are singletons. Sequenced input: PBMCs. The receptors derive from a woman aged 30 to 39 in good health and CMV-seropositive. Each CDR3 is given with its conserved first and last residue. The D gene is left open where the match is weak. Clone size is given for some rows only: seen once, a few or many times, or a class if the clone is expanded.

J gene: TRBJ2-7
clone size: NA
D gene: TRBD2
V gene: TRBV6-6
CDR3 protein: CASSYSRAGGYEQYF
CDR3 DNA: TGTGCCAGCAGTTACTCGAGGGCGGGGGGCTACGAGCAGTACTTC

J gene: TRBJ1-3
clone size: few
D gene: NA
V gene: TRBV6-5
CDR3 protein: CATSDSSGNTIYF
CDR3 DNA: TGTGCCACCTCGGACAGCTCTGGAAACACCATATATTTT

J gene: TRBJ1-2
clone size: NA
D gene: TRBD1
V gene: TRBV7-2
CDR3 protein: CASRRGGSNYGYTF
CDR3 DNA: TGTGCCAGCAGGCGAGGGGGCTCTAACTATGGCTACACCTTC

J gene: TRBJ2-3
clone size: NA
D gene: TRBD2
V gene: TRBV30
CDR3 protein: CAWGRAPNTDTQYF
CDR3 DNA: TGTGCCTGGGGGAGGGCCCCCAACACAGATACGCAGTATTTT

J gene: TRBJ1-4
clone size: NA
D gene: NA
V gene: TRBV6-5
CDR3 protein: CASSPITGTQRKLFF
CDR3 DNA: TGTGCCAGCAGTCCCATTACAGGGACCCAAAGAAAACTGTTTTTT

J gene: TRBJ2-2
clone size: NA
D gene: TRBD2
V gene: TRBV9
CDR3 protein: CASTLAGSTGELFF
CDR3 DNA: TGTGCCAGCACTCTAGCGGGATCCACCGGGGAGCTGTTTTTT

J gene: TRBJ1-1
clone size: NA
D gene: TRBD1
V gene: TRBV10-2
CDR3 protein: CASVGQARNTEAFF
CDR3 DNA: TGCGCCAGCGTCGGACAGGCCAGAAACACTGAAGCTTTCTTT

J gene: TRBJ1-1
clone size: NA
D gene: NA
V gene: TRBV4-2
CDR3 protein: CASSQEEYGKRNTEAFF
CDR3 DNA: TGTGCCAGCAGCCAAGAGGAGTATGGCAAGAGGAACACTGAAGCTTTCTTT

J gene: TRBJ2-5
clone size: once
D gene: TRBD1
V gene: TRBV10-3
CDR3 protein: CAITPGTGQETQYF
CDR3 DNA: TGTGCCATCACCCCCGGGACAGGCCAAGAGACCCAGTACTTC

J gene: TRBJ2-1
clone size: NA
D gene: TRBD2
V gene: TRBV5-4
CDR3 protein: CASSLANLAGGMNEQFF
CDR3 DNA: TGTGCCAGCAGCTTGGCGAATCTAGCGGGAGGAATGAATGAGCAGTTCTTC

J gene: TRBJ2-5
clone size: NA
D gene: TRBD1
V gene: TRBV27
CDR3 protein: CASSRQGGVSETQYF
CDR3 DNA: TGTGCCAGCAGTAGACAGGGGGGTGTCTCGGAGACCCAGTACTTC

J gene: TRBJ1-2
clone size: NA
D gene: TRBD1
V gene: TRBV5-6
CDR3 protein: CASSSNRGRLLYGYTF
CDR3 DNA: TGTGCCAGCAGCTCTAACAGGGGGCGACTCCTCTATGGCTACACCTTC

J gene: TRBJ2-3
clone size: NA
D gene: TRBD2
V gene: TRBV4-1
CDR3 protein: CASSPFEGLAGHTDTQYF
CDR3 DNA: TGCGCCAGCAGCCCGTTTGAGGGACTAGCGGGCCACACAGATACGCAGTATTTT

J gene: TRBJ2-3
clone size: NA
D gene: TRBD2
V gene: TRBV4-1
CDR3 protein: CASSLEVAGLQGDTQYF
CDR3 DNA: TGCGCCAGCAGCCTTGAGGTAGCGGGACTGCAGGGAGATACGCAGTATTTT

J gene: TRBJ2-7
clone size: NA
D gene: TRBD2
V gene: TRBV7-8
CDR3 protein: CASSILAAAYEQYF
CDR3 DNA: TGTGCCAGCAGCATACTAGCGGCCGCCTACGAGCAGTACTTC

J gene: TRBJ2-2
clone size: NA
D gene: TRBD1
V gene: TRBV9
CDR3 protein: CASTRTGSTGELFF
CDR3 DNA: TGTGCCAGCACCCGGACAGGGAGCACCGGGGAGCTGTTTTTT

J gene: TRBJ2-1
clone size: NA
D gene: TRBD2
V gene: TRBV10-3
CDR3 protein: CAIRSVPGLAGFSSSYNEQFF
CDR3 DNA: TGTGCCATCAGGTCAGTACCGGGACTAGCGGGTTTTTCTAGCTCCTACAATGAGCAGTTCTTC

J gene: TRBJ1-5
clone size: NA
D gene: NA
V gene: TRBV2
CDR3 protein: CASSASGSQPQHF
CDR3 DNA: TGTGCCAGCAGTGCTTCAGGTTCTCAGCCCCAGCATTTT

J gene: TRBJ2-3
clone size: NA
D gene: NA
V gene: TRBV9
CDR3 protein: CASSVALLVSDTQYF
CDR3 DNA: TGTGCCAGCAGCGTAGCCCTACTAGTGTCAGATACGCAGTATTTT

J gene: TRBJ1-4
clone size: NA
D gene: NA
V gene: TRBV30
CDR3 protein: CAWSVPGVGEKLFF
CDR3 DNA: TGTGCCTGGAGTGTACCGGGGGTTGGTGAAAAACTGTTTTTT

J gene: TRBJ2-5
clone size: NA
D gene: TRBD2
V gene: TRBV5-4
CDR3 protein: CASSPSGGAKETQYF
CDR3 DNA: TGTGCCAGCAGTCCTAGCGGCGGAGCGAAAGAGACCCAGTACTTC

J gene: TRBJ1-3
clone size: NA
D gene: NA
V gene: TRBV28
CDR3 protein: CASSLPGSGNTIYF
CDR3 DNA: TGTGCCAGCAGTTTACCAGGCTCTGGAAACACCATATATTTT

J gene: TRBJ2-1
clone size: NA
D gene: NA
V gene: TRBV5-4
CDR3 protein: CASSLAYEQFF
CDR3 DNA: TGTGCCAGCAGCTTGGCCTATGAGCAGTTCTTC

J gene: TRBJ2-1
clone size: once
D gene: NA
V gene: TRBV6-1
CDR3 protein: CASTEWVPRNEQFF
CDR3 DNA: TGTGCCAGCACTGAGTGGGTCCCGAGGAATGAGCAGTTCTTC

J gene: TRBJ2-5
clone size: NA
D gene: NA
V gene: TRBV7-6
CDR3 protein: CASSSSQLGETQYF
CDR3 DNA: TGTGCCAGCAGCTCTAGCCAGCTCGGAGAGACCCAGTACTTC

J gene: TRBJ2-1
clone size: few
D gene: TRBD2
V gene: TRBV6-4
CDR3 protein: CASSGWGRAWNEQFF
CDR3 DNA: TGTGCCAGCAGTGGGTGGGGGAGGGCCTGGAATGAGCAGTTCTTC

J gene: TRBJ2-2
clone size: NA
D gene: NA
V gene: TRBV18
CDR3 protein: CASSPTRSNGELFF
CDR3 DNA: TGTGCCAGCTCACCAACTAGGTCCAACGGGGAGCTGTTTTTT

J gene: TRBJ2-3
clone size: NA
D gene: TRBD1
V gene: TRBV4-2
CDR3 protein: CASSPVDRGAIVDTQYF
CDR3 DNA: TGTGCCAGCAGCCCAGTTGACAGGGGGGCTATTGTAGATACGCAGTATTTT

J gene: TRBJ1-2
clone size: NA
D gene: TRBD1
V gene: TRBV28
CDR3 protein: CASLSGGQGLPYTF
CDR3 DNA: TGTGCCAGCTTAAGCGGGGGACAGGGGCTCCCCTACACCTTC

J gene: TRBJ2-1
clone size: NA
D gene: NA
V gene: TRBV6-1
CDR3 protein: CASSRVNSYNEQFF
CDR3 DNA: TGTGCCAGCTCGAGGGTGAACTCCTACAATGAGCAGTTCTTC

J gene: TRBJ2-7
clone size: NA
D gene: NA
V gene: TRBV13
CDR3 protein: CASSLVRSDRYEQYF
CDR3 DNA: TGTGCCAGCAGCTTAGTGAGAAGTGATCGGTACGAGCAGTACTTC

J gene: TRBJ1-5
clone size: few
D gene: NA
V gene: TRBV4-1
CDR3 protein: CASSQGWRAGNQPQHF
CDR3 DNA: TGCGCCAGCAGCCAAGGGTGGAGGGCAGGCAATCAGCCCCAGCATTTT